The clone carrying this TCR beta chain was observed many times. What it binds is unknown. The iRepertoire nested amplicon-rescue multiplex PCR amplified TCR alpha and beta CDR3s from RNA. One-step reverse transcription and amplification started from roughly 100-400 ng of tissue mRNA or PBMC total RNA. Each CDR3 protein is one row after TCRdb ran MiXCR on the multiplex PCR reads. The sample consists of about 89,000 distinct CDR3 sequences, around a quarter of them appearing once. CDR3 length equals 14 residues. The V and J ends lost 4 bases and 3 bases, in that order; junction bases with no gene match: 6. The germline V gene has CDR1 LGHDT and CDR2 YNNKEL (reference sequence). The sample is drawn from a study of glioma-infiltrating T cells. Findings and limits, study-wide: Gliomas, especially low-grade, showed above-expected tissue-blood divergence; non-neoplastic patients showed below. Only very few CDR3 sequences appeared in both tissue and blood.

The sample taken for sequencing was glioma tissue, nonneoplastic brain tissue, or PBMCs (not recorded which). V gene TRBV3-1 combines with J gene TRBJ2-7; 7 bases line up with TRBD1. The TCR sequence derives from a human donor with low-grade glioma or glioblastoma, undergoing nonglioma brain surgery, or in good health (not recorded which). The CDR3 sequence is CASSPGQNRYEQYF. CDR3 DNA: TGTGCCAGCAGCCCGGGACAGAACCGCTACGAGCAGTACTTC.